This T cell receptor (beta chain) emerged from a study of blood T cell repertoires in COVID-19. V was pared by 0 bases and J by 8 bases, with 10 bases between. The CDR3 is made up of 13 amino acids. Germline V gives CDR1 SGHTA, CDR2 FQGNSA. Note on this clone: The identical CDR3 is also encoded by other nucleotide sequences in the sample.

Using immunoSEQ multiplex PCR, the repertoire was profiled, and TCRdb retains in-frame clones only, with some absent. Here the sample spans about 220,000 clones, 85% being singletons. The sequencing input was peripheral blood. This chain links TRBV7-2 with TRBJ1-2, with no clear D. This clonotype was sampled from a woman in her sixties or seventies with COVID-19, enrolled during active disease. The DNA of the CDR3 is TGTGCCAGCAGCTTAGCAGGGAGTGGCGGCTACACCTTC. Its protein product is CASSLAGSGGYTF. Supplemented by reference TRBV7-2 and TRBJ1-2, the full variable domain reads GAGVSQSPSNKVTEKGKDVELRCDPISGHTALYWYRQSLGQGLEFLIYFQGNSAPDKSGLPSDRFSAERTGGSVSTLTIQRTQQEDSAVYLCASSLAGSGGYTFGSGTRLTVV.